The clone carrying this T cell receptor beta chain was found once. These data originate in a study of T cell responses to AZD1222 COVID-19 vaccine. Using immunoSEQ multiplex PCR, the repertoire was profiled, and TCRdb retains in-frame clones only, with some absent. The sample gives around 140,000 clones, around 89% of which show up once; just under 3% is in the top ten. The V segment lost 3 bases and the J segment 4 bases; nucleotides outside the gene matches: 7. CDR3 length equals 17 residues. The germline V gene encodes CDR1 SGHTA and CDR2 FQGNSA. This sample comprised peripheral blood, obtained on day 0 of AZD1222 vaccination. The clonotype was recovered from an adult in good health. The chain is built from TRBV7-2 and TRBJ2-4, with TRBD2 matching over 12 bases. The CDR3 sequence is CASSLLTSGGPKNIQYF. CDR3 DNA sequence: TGTGCCAGCAGCTTGTTGACTAGCGGGGGACCGAAAAACATTCAGTACTTC.